These T cell receptor beta chains were read from a single sample in a study of blood T cell repertoires in COVID-19. The method was immunoSEQ multiplex PCR; TCRdb's version includes in-frame clones alone and lacks a portion of them. The sample shows 95,000 to 150,000 clones, approximately 80% of them seen only once. The sequencing input was peripheral blood. These receptors were obtained from a woman aged 70-85 years with acute or convalescent COVID-19. The CDR3 runs from the conserved cysteine through the conserved F or W. Fields, in order: V gene, clone size, D gene, J gene, CDR3 protein, CDR3 DNA. D genes are given only for firm matches. Rows may omit the clone size; those that give it use once, few, many or a size class.

TRBV4-2	.	TRBD2	TRBJ2-5	CASSRIAGEQETQYF	TGTGCCAGCAGCCGAATAGCGGGAGAACAAGAGACCCAGTACTTC
TRBV10-2	.	TRBD2	TRBJ2-3	CASSESRLAGLPDTQYF	TGCGCCAGCAGTGAGTCCAGACTAGCGGGGCTCCCAGATACGCAGTATTTT
TRBV6-5	.	.	TRBJ2-6	CASSHSYSSGANVLTF	TGTGCCAGCAGTCACTCGTACAGCTCTGGGGCCAACGTCCTGACTTTC
TRBV21-1	.	.	TRBJ1-4	CASSKEIGFSTNEKLFF	TGTGCCAGCAGCAAAGAGATCGGGTTTTCAACTAATGAAAAACTGTTTTTT
TRBV23-1	.	.	TRBJ1-2	CASSQLEPRRGYTF	TGCGCCAGCAGTCAATTGGAGCCACGCCGGGGCTACACCTTC
TRBV5-1	.	.	TRBJ2-1	CASSLDTSSYNEQFF	TGCGCCAGCAGCTTGGATACGAGCTCCTACAATGAGCAGTTCTTC
TRBV9	.	.	TRBJ1-3	CASSLTLGASDTIYF	TGTGCCAGCAGCTTGACCCTGGGGGCGAGTGACACCATATATTTT
TRBV30	.	TRBD1	TRBJ2-7	CAWSKTGVSYEQYF	TGTGCCTGGAGTAAGACAGGGGTATCCTACGAGCAGTACTTC
TRBV18	.	.	TRBJ1-1	CASSPSLAGTEAFF	TGTGCCAGCTCACCGAGTCTGGCGGGCACTGAAGCTTTCTTT
TRBV7-9	.	TRBD1	TRBJ1-2	CASSRDSLANYGYTF	TGTGCCAGCTCCCGGGACAGCTTAGCTAACTATGGCTACACCTTC
TRBV5-4	.	.	TRBJ1-4	CASSRGAGRGLNEKLFF	TGTGCCAGCAGCCGTGGGGCAGGGAGGGGTCTAAATGAAAAACTGTTTTTT
TRBV28	.	TRBD1	TRBJ1-1	CASSWTGGLTEAFF	TGTGCCAGCAGCTGGACAGGGGGCTTGACTGAAGCTTTCTTT
TRBV13	.	TRBD1	TRBJ1-6	CASSSVGQGSNSPLHF	TGTGCCAGCAGCTCCGTAGGACAGGGATCGAATTCACCCCTCCACTTT
TRBV5-1	.	TRBD1	TRBJ2-3	CASSLPGQGVDTQYF	TGCGCCAGCAGCTTACCGGGACAGGGTGTAGATACGCAGTATTTT
TRBV20-1	.	.	TRBJ1-2	CSASLRHGYTF	TGCAGTGCTAGTCTCCGTCATGGCTACACCTTC
TRBV19	.	.	TRBJ1-2	CASSTPGEGSYGYTF	TGTGCCAGTAGTACTCCAGGGGAGGGGAGCTATGGCTACACCTTC
TRBV10-2	.	TRBD1	TRBJ1-1	CASRYGTATEAFF	TGCGCCAGCAGATACGGGACAGCAACTGAAGCTTTCTTT
TRBV7-2	.	TRBD2	TRBJ2-5	CASGSLAGAETQYF	TGTGCCAGCGGATCCCTAGCGGGGGCAGAGACCCAGTACTTC
TRBV6-2/TRBV6-3	.	TRBD2	TRBJ2-1	CASSYSKRVGLAGHNEQFF	TGTGCCAGCAGTTACTCGAAAAGGGTAGGACTAGCAGGTCACAATGAGCAGTTCTTC
TRBV15	.	.	TRBJ1-6	CATSELTAYNSPLHF	TGTGCCACCTCGGAGCTGACAGCATATAATTCACCCCTCCACTTT
TRBV11-2	.	TRBD1	TRBJ1-2	CASSQGQGVGYYGYTF	TGTGCCAGCAGCCAAGGACAGGGAGTAGGATACTATGGCTACACCTTC
TRBV7-2	.	.	TRBJ1-5	CASSRYGDSNQPQHF	TGTGCCAGCAGCCGCTACGGGGATAGCAATCAGCCCCAGCATTTT
TRBV7-2	.	.	TRBJ1-4	CASSFAGSVNEKLFF	TGTGCCAGCAGCTTTGCAGGGTCTGTAAATGAAAAACTGTTTTTT
TRBV3-1/TRBV3-2	.	.	TRBJ1-3	CASSPSGNTIYF	TGTGCCAGCAGCCCGAGCGGAAACACCATATATTTT
TRBV7-8	.	TRBD1	TRBJ1-1	CASSQTGGVNTEAFF	TGTGCCAGCAGCCAAACAGGGGGAGTAAACACTGAAGCTTTCTTT
TRBV12-3/TRBV12-4	.	TRBD1	TRBJ1-6	CASSRQGAPLHF	TGTGCCAGCAGTCGACAGGGAGCACCCCTCCACTTT
TRBV12-3/TRBV12-4	.	.	TRBJ2-3	CASRGLPDTQYF	TGTGCCAGCAGGGGACTCCCAGATACGCAGTATTTT
TRBV2	.	.	TRBJ2-3	CASSESGVRTDTQYF	TGTGCCAGCAGTGAATCAGGGGTCCGCACAGATACGCAGTATTTT
TRBV7-2	once	TRBD2	TRBJ2-5	CASSLNTGGGETQYF	TGTGCCAGCAGCCTAAATACGGGGGGAGGAGAGACCCAGTACTTC
TRBV19	.	TRBD1	TRBJ1-2	CASSKIRTGGKDYGYTF	TGTGCCAGTAGTAAGATCCGTACAGGGGGCAAGGACTATGGCTACACCTTC
TRBV2	.	TRBD2	TRBJ2-7	CASSPSSGGIEQYF	TGTGCCAGCAGTCCTTCTAGCGGGGGGATCGAGCAGTACTTC
TRBV2	.	.	TRBJ1-5	CASKPARGQPQHF	TGTGCCAGCAAGCCTGCTAGAGGGCAGCCCCAGCATTTT
TRBV10-3	.	.	TRBJ1-1	CAISESNGVEAFF	TGTGCCATCAGTGAGTCGAACGGGGTTGAAGCTTTCTTT
TRBV10-3	once	TRBD1	TRBJ2-1	CAIGTEPYNEQFF	TGTGCCATCGGGACAGAACCCTACAATGAGCAGTTCTTC
TRBV30	.	TRBD1	TRBJ2-7	CAWSLTGTVAYEQYF	TGTGCCTGGAGCTTAACCGGGACAGTAGCCTACGAGCAGTACTTC
TRBV30	.	.	TRBJ1-5	CAWSVAFDQPQHF	TGTGCCTGGAGTGTGGCCTTCGATCAGCCCCAGCATTTT
TRBV9	few	.	TRBJ2-2	CASSGRWTDNRYTGELFF	TGTGCCAGCAGCGGCCGGTGGACCGATAACAGGTACACCGGGGAGCTGTTTTTT
TRBV7-8	.	.	TRBJ1-6	CASSLGSGSPLHF	TGTGCCAGCAGCTTAGGGTCGGGTTCACCCCTCCACTTT
TRBV6-5	once	.	TRBJ1-2	CASRKGGENYGYTF	TGTGCCAGCAGAAAGGGTGGGGAGAACTATGGCTACACCTTC
TRBV7-2	once	.	TRBJ1-1	CASSPRGPTEAFF	TGTGCCAGCAGCCCTCGAGGCCCCACTGAAGCTTTCTTT
TRBV10-1	.	.	TRBJ2-7	CASPSSWYEQYF	TGCGCCAGCCCCTCCAGTTGGTACGAGCAGTACTTC
TRBV11-3	.	TRBD2	TRBJ2-1	CASSLSLRGGLNEQFF	TGTGCCAGCAGCTTATCTTTGCGGGGGGGCCTCAATGAGCAGTTCTTC
TRBV5-1	.	.	TRBJ1-2	CASSLEGGERGYGYTF	TGCGCCAGCAGCTTGGAGGGCGGGGAACGGGGCTATGGCTACACCTTC
TRBV27	.	TRBD1	TRBJ1-6	CASSLGTVNFNSPLHF	TGTGCCAGCAGTTTAGGGACAGTAAACTTTAATTCACCCCTCCACTTT
TRBV25-1	.	TRBD1	TRBJ1-1	CASRRDSHRLNTEAFF	TGTGCCAGCAGGAGGGACAGCCACAGACTGAACACTGAAGCTTTCTTT
TRBV6-5	.	.	TRBJ2-2	CASSSYNRMNTGELFF	TGTGCCAGCAGTTCGTATAACAGGATGAACACCGGGGAGCTGTTTTTT
TRBV11-2	.	.	TRBJ1-2	CASSLAQGGYGYTF	TGTGCCAGCAGCTTAGCGCAGGGTGGCTATGGCTACACCTTC
TRBV4-1	.	.	TRBJ1-6	CASRPRIQGTNSPLHF	TGCGCCAGCAGACCAAGAATTCAGGGGACAAACTCACCCCTCCACTTT
TRBV5-4	.	TRBD1	TRBJ1-1	CASSSEGQGGNTEAFF	TGTGCCAGCAGCTCGGAGGGACAGGGGGGGAACACTGAAGCTTTCTTT
TRBV7-3	.	TRBD2	TRBJ2-2	CASSQGASGGELFF	TGTGCCAGCAGCCAAGGGGCTAGCGGGGGGGAGCTGTTTTTT
TRBV4-1	.	.	TRBJ1-4	CASSQDWLNNEKLFF	TGCGCCAGCAGCCAAGATTGGCTTAATAATGAAAAACTGTTTTTT
TRBV10-3	.	.	TRBJ2-5	CAISESTGTETQYF	TGTGCCATCAGTGAGTCCACAGGGACGGAGACCCAGTACTTC
TRBV15	few	.	TRBJ1-5	CATSVSRYSNQPQHF	TGTGCCACCAGTGTATCCCGTTATAGCAATCAGCCCCAGCATTTT
TRBV30	.	.	TRBJ1-3	CAWRKGAGNTIYF	TGTGCCTGGAGGAAGGGAGCTGGAAACACCATATATTTT
TRBV12-3/TRBV12-4	.	.	TRBJ2-2	CASSVTGELFF	TGTGCCAGCAGTGTAACCGGGGAGCTGTTTTTT